This is a list of T cell receptor beta chains from one sample in a study of cytomegalovirus exposure and HLA in healthy donors. The repertoire was sequenced with immunoSEQ multiplex PCR; TCRdb's copy has only in-frame clones and lacks some. The table shows some 110,000 clones, with approximately 80% occurring only once. Source material: PBMCs. The source of these receptors is a middle-aged woman in good health and CMV-seropositive. CDR3s include the opening cysteine and the closing phenylalanine or tryptophan. The D gene is left open where the match is weak. Size is omitted from some rows. Given values are once, few, many or a class for expanded clones.

cdr3_nt cdr3_aa j_call v_call d_call clone_size
TGTGCCAGCAGCTTTCGGGGTACCTACGAGCAGTACTTC CASSFRGTYEQYF TRBJ2-7 TRBV5-6 . .
TGTGCCAGCAGCCAAGTAAATGAGGAGGGAGGCTACACCTTC CASSQVNEEGGYTF TRBJ1-2 TRBV4-2 . once
TGTGCCAGCAGCTTGGGGCAGGGGGTAGAGACCCAGTACTTC CASSLGQGVETQYF TRBJ2-5 TRBV5-5 TRBD1 few
TGTGCCTTACAGGGCCCCTACGAGCAGTACTTC CALQGPYEQYF TRBJ2-7 TRBV30 . .
TGTGCCAGCAGTCCCACTAGCGGGGCCTCCTACGAGCAGTACTTC CASSPTSGASYEQYF TRBJ2-7 TRBV6-5 TRBD2 few
TGTGCCAGCAGCTTGGTAGGGGTAATAGGTGGCACAGATACGCAGTATTTT CASSLVGVIGGTDTQYF TRBJ2-3 TRBV5-6 . .
TGTGCCAGCAGTCGACAGATTATCAATCAGCCCCAGCATTTT CASSRQIINQPQHF TRBJ1-5 TRBV6-6 . many
TGTGCCAGCAGCGCGTCACTAGCGGGAGCTGGAAACATTCAGTACTTC CASSASLAGAGNIQYF TRBJ2-4 TRBV9 TRBD2 once
TGCGCCAGCAGCTTGGCTGGCAGGAGTAGAAGCGGGGCTGAAGCTTTCTTT CASSLAGRSRSGAEAFF TRBJ1-1 TRBV5-1 . .
TGTGCCAGCAGTGTTAATCTCCCCCCAGATACGCAGTATTTT CASSVNLPPDTQYF TRBJ2-3 TRBV6-1 . .
TGTGCCTGGACCTCACGAGAACTCCTTGCCGGGGAGCTGTTTTTT CAWTSRELLAGELFF TRBJ2-2 TRBV30 . few
TGCGCCAGCAGCCAAGGGCTAGCGGGTAACTACGAGCAGTACTTC CASSQGLAGNYEQYF TRBJ2-7 TRBV4-1 TRBD2 .
TGTGCCAGCAGCTTAAGGGGGGAGGGTGAAAAACTGTTTTTT CASSLRGEGEKLFF TRBJ1-4 TRBV11-2 . .
TGTGCCAGCAGCCAAGAGCAAGGGACAGGGAGCCACAATGAGCAGTTCTTC CASSQEQGTGSHNEQFF TRBJ2-1 TRBV4-2 TRBD1 .
TGTGCCAGCAGTGTAACAGGGAATCAGCCCCAGCATTTT CASSVTGNQPQHF TRBJ1-5 TRBV2 . .
TGTGCCAGCAGCCTCCTCAGCGTGCCGGATACGCAGTATTTT CASSLLSVPDTQYF TRBJ2-3 TRBV14 . once
TGTGCCAGTAGTATAAACGGTTACCCGAACACTGAAGCTTTCTTT CASSINGYPNTEAFF TRBJ1-1 TRBV19 . .
TGTGCCAGCAGTTTAAAGGCGGGATATTATGGGGCCAACGTCCTGACTTTC CASSLKAGYYGANVLTF TRBJ2-6 TRBV27 . .
TGCGCCAGCAGCTTGGCTCACAGTTCTGGGGCCAACGTCCTGACTTTC CASSLAHSSGANVLTF TRBJ2-6 TRBV5-1 . .
TGTGCCAGCAGCCGACTTCAGGGGGCGGTCACCGGGGAGCTGTTTTTT CASSRLQGAVTGELFF TRBJ2-2 TRBV11-2 TRBD1 .
TGTGCCAGCAGTTTTCTAACGACAGGGGCCCTCCGGCACGAGCAGTACTTC CASSFLTTGALRHEQYF TRBJ2-7 TRBV27 TRBD1 .
TGTGCCAGCGTCGACAGAACCTACGAGCAGTACTTC CASVDRTYEQYF TRBJ2-7 TRBV5-8 . .
TGTGCCAGCAGCCCGGGGGGGGGCTACGAGCAGTACTTC CASSPGGGYEQYF TRBJ2-7 TRBV5-4 TRBD2 few
TGTGCCAGCAGCCTCCGTCCCTACGAGCAGTACTTC CASSLRPYEQYF TRBJ2-7 TRBV11-2 . .
TGTGCCAGCAGCCAAGATCATGGGACAGCATTCTCTGGGGCCAACGTCCTGACTTTC CASSQDHGTAFSGANVLTF TRBJ2-6 TRBV14 TRBD1 .
TGTGCCTGGAGTAGGGGCGCGGGAGCGGGGGAGCAGTTCTTC CAWSRGAGAGEQFF TRBJ2-1 TRBV30 TRBD2 once
TGTGCCAGCAGCCGGGACAGGGGAGAGACCCAGTACTTC CASSRDRGETQYF TRBJ2-5 TRBV7-2 TRBD1 .
TGCAGCGTTGAAGAGGGACAGGGGAAAGAGACCCAGTACTTC CSVEEGQGKETQYF TRBJ2-5 TRBV29-1 TRBD1 .
TGTGCCACCAGCAGGTCGGACAGGGGCGACGAGCAGTACTTC CATSRSDRGDEQYF TRBJ2-7 TRBV15 TRBD1 .
TGTGCCAGCAGGCCCACAGGAGCCTACAATGAGCAGTTCTTC CASRPTGAYNEQFF TRBJ2-1 TRBV11-2 . .
TGTGCCAGCAGCTTGGGACTAGCGGGAGTAGAACCCTCTGGGGCCAACGTCCTGACTTTC CASSLGLAGVEPSGANVLTF TRBJ2-6 TRBV7-6 TRBD2 once
TGTGCCAGCTCACCCGGGACAGGGGTACAAGAGACCCAGTACTTC CASSPGTGVQETQYF TRBJ2-5 TRBV18 TRBD1 .
TGTGCCAGCAGCGTAGACTTTAAAAGCTACGAGCAGTACTTC CASSVDFKSYEQYF TRBJ2-7 TRBV9 . .
TGTGCCAGCAGCCTCACCGGGACTAGCGTTAACAATGAGCAGTTCTTC CASSLTGTSVNNEQFF TRBJ2-1 TRBV7-9 TRBD2 few
TGTGCCAGCAGCATTAGGACAGGGGGCTTTGAAAAACTGTTTTTT CASSIRTGGFEKLFF TRBJ1-4 TRBV2 TRBD1 .
TGTGCCAGCAGCTCGACAGGCGGAGGTCGTCAGCCCCAGCATTTT CASSSTGGGRQPQHF TRBJ1-5 TRBV7-8 . .
TGTGCCAGCAGTTTATCCCGGGGAGAAGAGACCCAGTACTTC CASSLSRGEETQYF TRBJ2-5 TRBV28 . .
TGTGCCGGCAGTGACCTAGGAACTGAAGCTTTCTTT CAGSDLGTEAFF TRBJ1-1 TRBV6-1 . .
TGTGCCAGCAGCTTACCCGGGAGGGACAATGAGCAGTTCTTC CASSLPGRDNEQFF TRBJ2-1 TRBV11-3 TRBD2 .
TGTGCCAGCACCCCTCTAGCGGGAGGGCCCTACAATGAGCAGTTCTTC CASTPLAGGPYNEQFF TRBJ2-1 TRBV6-6 TRBD2 .